The 27 T cell receptor beta chains below were found in one sample sequenced in a study of blood T cell repertoires in COVID-19. The protocol was immunoSEQ multiplex PCR, while the TCRdb copy is restricted to in-frame clones and leaves out a portion. The sample lists 250,000 to 300,000 clones; roughly 87% were seen once. Source material: peripheral blood. All receptors derive from a woman in her forties who had recovered from COVID-19.

The chain joins TRBV29-1 to TRBJ1-2; tentatively, D is TRBD1 (6 bases). This CDR3 has 16 residues. Germline values: CDR1 SQVTM, CDR2 ANQGSEA. Deletions cut 6 bases from V and 1 base from J, with 21 bases between. The DNA of the CDR3 is TGCAGCGTCAATAATGAAGAGGACAGTAATAACTATGGCTACACCTTC. It encodes CSVNNEEDSNNYGYTF.

The chain has TRBV7-9 and TRBJ2-1, with a possible D match to TRBD2 (6 bases). Germline assignment: CDR1 SEHNR and CDR2 FQNEAQ (reference sequence). Trimming left V 7 bases short and J 2 bases short, with 18 bases between. The CDR3 runs to 16 residues. The CDR3 loop reads CASTIFTGGTYNEQFF. CDR3 sequence (DNA): TGTGCCAGCACCATTTTTACCGGGGGAACCTACAATGAGCAGTTCTTC.

The chain carries TRBV11-2 and TRBJ2-3; no firm D call. Germline values: CDR1 SGHAT, CDR2 FQNNGV. The V gene lost 1 base and the J gene lost 4 bases, with 15 bases spanning the gap. The CDR3 has 16 amino acids. CDR3 DNA sequence: TGTGCCAGCAGCTTAGTGCCAGGCCTTATCCCAGATACGCAGTATTTT. The encoded protein is CASSLVPGLIPDTQYF.

The J gene is TRBJ2-7, the V gene TRBV5-1; 11 bases match TRBD2. V dropped 0 bases and J dropped 3; count of bases not matched to a gene: 5. Germline values: CDR1 SGHRS, CDR2 YFSETQ. The CDR3 length is 16 residues. The CDR3 loop reads CASSLGLAGGLYEQYV. The CDR3 DNA reads TGCGCCAGCAGCTTGGGGCTAGCGGGAGGTCTCTACGAGCAGTACGTC.

In its sample, this clone was seen a few times. The rearrangement links TRBV18 to TRBJ1-1, with D perhaps TRBD1 (5 bases). This CDR3 region has 14 residues. With 2 bases removed from V and 0 bases from J, the gap between germline ends came to 7 bases. Germline loops: CDR1 KGHSH, CDR2 LQKENI. CDR3 in amino acids: CASSPDSVNTEAFF. The CDR3 nucleotides read TGTGCCAGCTCACCAGACAGTGTGAACACTGAAGCTTTCTTT.

The chain carries TRBV28 and TRBJ2-2; D not resolved. Trimming removed 4 bases at V and 3 bases at J, with 12 bases between. Germline V gene lookup returns CDR1 MDHEN and CDR2 SYDVKM. This CDR3 spans 15 amino acids. CDR3: CASSSHSRDTGELFF. The CDR3 DNA reads as TGTGCCAGCAGTTCCCACTCCCGGGACACCGGGGAGCTGTTTTTT.

The chain recombines TRBV19 with TRBJ1-3, with TRBD1 matching 7 bases. The V and J ends lost 6 bases and 1 base, in that order; junction bases with no gene match: 6. CDR3 length equals 15 residues. Germline assignment: CDR1 LNHDA and CDR2 SQIVND (reference sequence). The CDR3 DNA reads as TGTGCCAGTAGGAGAGGGGGCTATTCTGGAAACACCATATATTTT. Translation: CASRRGGYSGNTIYF.

The chain links TRBV15 to TRBJ2-5, with 7 bases that match TRBD2. V shed 4 bases, J shed 5 bases, and the junction held 7 bases outside the gene matches. This CDR3 has 14 residues. The germline V gene has CDR1 LNHNV and CDR2 YYDKDF (reference sequence). The CDR3 DNA reads as TGTGCCACCAGCATTGGAGCGGGGATCGAGACCCAGTACTTC. Amino acids: CATSIGAGIETQYF.

V usage is TRBV18 and J usage is TRBJ1-1; D might be TRBD1 (6 bases). V was clipped by 4 bases and J by 4 bases, with 13 bases between them. The CDR3 runs 14 residues. Germline CDR1 and CDR2: KGHSH and LQKENI. CDR3 bases: TGTGCCAGCTCACACAGGGACGGTACCACTGAAGCTTTCTTT. Amino acids: CASSHRDGTTEAFF.

The chain is built from TRBV6-6 and TRBJ2-1, with D possibly TRBD1 on 5 matching bases. The CDR3 runs to 12 residues. V was clipped by 0 bases and J by 9 bases, with 6 bases between them. Germline assignment: CDR1 MNHNY and CDR2 SVGAGI (reference sequence). The CDR3 loop reads CASSYSDSEQFF. CDR3 coding DNA: TGTGCCAGCAGTTACTCCGACAGTGAGCAGTTCTTC.

This chain uses TRBV7-9 with TRBJ2-5; a possible D gene is TRBD2 (5 bases). V was clipped by 1 base and J by 4 bases, with 13 bases between them. Germline V gene data show CDR1 as SEHNR and CDR2 as FQNEAQ (reference sequence). There are 15 residues in the CDR3. CDR3 in amino acids: CASSLVALSGETQYF. The CDR3 DNA is TGTGCCAGCAGCTTAGTAGCGCTGTCAGGAGAGACCCAGTACTTC.

The chain carries TRBV10-3 and TRBJ1-6; weak D call: TRBD1 (6 bases). The CDR3 is 13 residues long. V dropped 4 bases and J dropped 5 bases, with 6 bases sitting between them. Germline CDR1 and CDR2: ENHRY and SYGVKD. The CDR3 nucleotides read TGTGCCATCAGTGGGGGGCATAATTCACCCCTCCACTTT. It specifies CAISGGHNSPLHF.

V and J are TRBV28 and TRBJ1-1; 10 bases are a match to TRBD1. Germline loops: CDR1 MDHEN, CDR2 SYDVKM. Trimming at V came to 4 bases and at J to 10 bases, leaving 9 bases not matched to a gene. CDR3 length: 14 residues. The CDR3 region has the DNA TGTGCCAGCAGTTCGCCCGGGACAGGGGTCCCAGCTTTCTTT. It codes for CASSSPGTGVPAFF.

The chain carries TRBV9 and TRBJ2-2; 9 bases map to TRBD2. Germline V gene sequence: CDR1 SGDLS, CDR2 YYNGEE. The CDR3 is made up of 19 amino acids. Trimming cost V 2 bases and J 0 bases; bases outside gene matches: 11. CDR3 residues: CASSVVLAGGATNTGELFF. The CDR3 DNA reads TGTGCCAGCAGCGTGGTACTAGCGGGCGGAGCCACGAACACCGGGGAGCTGTTTTTT.

The V and J genes are TRBV3-1 (or the pseudogene TRBV3-2) and TRBJ2-3; no definite D call. Germline values: CDR1 LGHDT, CDR2 YNNKEL (reference sequence). V was shortened by 1 base and J by 2 bases, with 4 bases between the two germline ends. This CDR3 contains 13 residues. The CDR3 spells CASSQVVTDTQYF. CDR3 bases: TGTGCCAGCAGCCAAGTAGTCACAGATACGCAGTATTTT.

The chain uses TRBV3-1 (or the pseudogene TRBV3-2) and TRBJ1-5, with 7 bases fitting TRBD1. The V gene end was trimmed by 2 bases and the J gene end by 7 bases; junction bases not matched to a gene: 5. Germline-derived CDR1 and CDR2 are LGHDT and YNNKEL (reference sequence). This CDR3 comprises 14 residues. CDR3 loop: CASSQKNRGQPQHF. The DNA of the CDR3 is TGTGCCAGCAGCCAAAAAAACAGGGGACAGCCCCAGCATTTT.

In DNA, the CDR3 is TGTGCCAGCAGCTTAGTACTGAGGAATGAGCAGTTCTTC. Its protein product is CASSLVLRNEQFF. The chain recombines TRBV7-2 with TRBJ2-1, with D uncertain. CDR1 is SGHTA and CDR2 is FQGNSA in the germline V gene. V was clipped by 1 base and J by 7 bases, with 8 bases between them. This CDR3 spans 13 amino acids.

J is TRBJ2-1 and V is TRBV11-3, with D perhaps matching TRBD1 (6 bases). Germline V gives CDR1 SGHNT, CDR2 YENEEA. Trimming stripped 1 base from V and 6 bases from J, with 16 bases between. The CDR3 spans 16 residues. The CDR3 is CASSLVDSFMGNEQFF. The CDR3 DNA sequence: TGTGCCAGCAGCTTAGTGGACAGCTTTATGGGCAATGAGCAGTTCTTC.

As DNA, the CDR3 is TGTGCCAGCAGTTCGGCAGGGGGCGCGGGCACTGAAGCTTTCTTT. Residues: CASSSAGGAGTEAFF. The rearrangement links TRBV28 to TRBJ1-1, with 8 bases lining up with TRBD1. The CDR3 consists of 15 residues. V gave up 4 bases and J gave up 4 bases; unmatched junction bases: 8. In germline, CDR1 is MDHEN, CDR2 SYDVKM.

This clone was seen only once. The rearrangement links TRBV5-6 to TRBJ2-7; 7 bases line up with TRBD1. Germline CDR1 SGHDT, CDR2 YYEEEE. The CDR3 extends over 13 amino acids. Unmatched junction bases numbered 5, after V lost 2 bases and J lost 6 bases. CDR3 loop: CASSLDRVGEQYF. The CDR3, as DNA: TGTGCCAGCAGCTTAGACAGGGTTGGCGAGCAGTACTTC.

The sample holds a few counts of this clone. This rearrangement joins TRBV6-5 to TRBJ1-2, with 7 nucleotides matching TRBD1. There are 14 residues in the CDR3. The V gene end was trimmed by 8 bases and the J gene end by 8 bases; junction bases not matched to a gene: 14. Germline CDR1 MNHEY, CDR2 SVGAGI. The CDR3 loop is CASSGQDLGRGYTF. CDR3 sequence (DNA): TGTGCCAGCTCCGGACAGGACCTAGGTCGGGGCTACACCTTC.

The V gene is TRBV19, the J gene TRBJ1-5, with 8 bases fitting TRBD1. The CDR3 has 15 amino acids. J gave up 6 bases and V 1 base, and 5 bases lay outside the gene matches. From germline, CDR1 is LNHDA and CDR2 SQIVND (reference sequence). CDR3 sequence (DNA): TGTGCCAGTAGTATAGGCCCAGGGGGCCTTCAGCCCCAGCATTTT. The encoded protein is CASSIGPGGLQPQHF.

This clone was seen a few times. This chain joins TRBV6-5 and TRBJ1-1, with D hard to call. Germline assignment: CDR1 MNHEY and CDR2 SVGAGI. V shed 6 bases and J shed 1 base, with 9 bases lying between them. This CDR3 has 13 residues. CDR3 sequence: CASRTSGNTEAFF. The CDR3 region has the DNA TGTGCCAGCAGGACTTCGGGGAACACTGAAGCTTTCTTT.

The sample holds one count of this clone. The V call is TRBV4-1, the J call TRBJ2-7; D unresolved. This CDR3 contains 14 residues. The germline CDR1 and CDR2 sequences are MGHRA and YSYEKL. V was shortened by 3 bases and J by 7 bases, with 16 bases between the two germline ends. The CDR3 reads CASSQTGRMREQYF. CDR3 in DNA: TGCGCCAGCAGCCAGACTGGCCGCATGCGGGAGCAGTACTTC.

This clone came up once. The chain couples TRBV19 to TRBJ1-4, with TRBD1 as a possible D gene (5 bases). The V and J ends lost 8 bases and 0 bases respectively, with 13 bases between them. The CDR3 extends over 15 amino acids. Germline CDR1 LNHDA, CDR2 SQIVND (reference sequence). The CDR3 protein is CASRTTDTTNEKLFF. As DNA, the CDR3 is TGTGCCAGTCGTACGACAGACACAACTAATGAAAAACTGTTTTTT.

This chain connects TRBV10-3 to TRBJ1-1; the match to TRBD1 covers 7 bases. CDR1 is ENHRY, CDR2 SYGVKD, per germline. V was pared by 9 bases and J by 1 base, with 11 bases of the junction left unmatched. The CDR3 loop spans 15 amino acids. In DNA form, the CDR3 reads TGTGCCATAACAGTCTACAGGGGCGGGAACACTGAAGCTTTCTTT. The encoded protein is CAITVYRGGNTEAFF.

The V call is TRBV11-2, the J call TRBJ2-1; no definite D call. Trimming shortened V by 5 bases and J by 9 bases, and 11 bases separated the two germline ends. This CDR3 is 12 amino acids long. CDR1 is SGHAT and CDR2 is FQNNGV in the germline V gene. The CDR3 DNA is TGTGCCAGCAGCGCGGCCCGTACTGAGCAGTTCTTC. It encodes CASSAARTEQFF.